The 3 T cell receptor beta chains in this list originate from one sample, sequenced in a study of T-cell memory formation after mild COVID-19. TCRdb processed the 5' RACE reads anew with MiXCR; each CDR3 protein has one entry. Of 350,000 to 500,000 distinct CDR3 sequences in the sample, about 19% were seen once. Source material: PBMCs or a T cell subset sorted from them (not recorded which). The receptors derive from an adult woman who had mild COVID-19 (a few samples of this study predate the infection). Cell type and time point are not known.

In this sample, this clonotype turned up many times. The V and J genes are TRBV29-1 and TRBJ1-5; 10 bases are a match to TRBD1. The CDR3 is made up of 16 amino acids. Germline assignment: CDR1 SQVTM and CDR2 ANQGSEA. V was pared by 4 bases and J by 1 base, with 7 bases of the junction left unmatched. This CDR3 is CSVVVDRGRSNQPQHF. The CDR3 region has the DNA TGCAGCGTTGTTGTGGACAGGGGGAGAAGCAATCAGCCCCAGCATTTT. The full variable domain, with the rest looked up from reference TRBV29-1 and TRBJ1-5, is SAVISQKPSRDICQRGTSLTIQCQVDSQVTMMFWYRQQPGQSLTLIATANQGSEATYESGFVIDKFPISRPNLTFSTLTVSNMSPEDSSIYLCSVVVDRGRSNQPQHFGDGTRLSIL.

This clonotype was seen repeatedly, ten times or more. The chain carries TRBV7-9 and TRBJ2-7; 10 nucleotides agree with TRBD1. The germline V gene has CDR1 SEHNR and CDR2 FQNEAQ (reference sequence). V gave up 4 bases and J gave up 4 bases; unmatched junction bases: 4. The CDR3 has 14 residues. The chain's CDR3 is CASSSGQGEYEQYF. In DNA, the CDR3 is TGTGCCAGCAGCTCCGGACAGGGGGAATACGAGCAGTACTTC. The full variable domain, with the rest looked up from reference TRBV7-9 and TRBJ2-7, is DTGVSQNPRHKITKRGQNVTFRCDPISEHNRLYWYRQTLGQGPEFLTYFQNEAQLEKSRLLSDRFSAERPKGSFSTLEIQRTEQGDSAMYLCASSSGQGEYEQYFGPGTRLTVT.

The chain couples TRBV24-1 to TRBJ1-1; 7 bases align to TRBD1. The CDR3 extends over 17 amino acids. Germline CDR1 and CDR2: KGHDR and SFDVKD. Trimming took 5 bases from V and 1 from J; bases not matched to a gene: 12. The CDR3 DNA reads TGTGCCACCAGTGGCCAGAAAAACAGGGGACGGAACACTGAAGCTTTCTTT. Translating it yields CATSGQKNRGRNTEAFF.